The clone carrying this T cell receptor beta chain was seen repeatedly, ten times or more. What it recognizes is unknown. This sample is drawn from a study of regulatory T cells in long-lasting Graves disease. Time point meaning: persistent/refractory GD, antithyroid drugs over 5 years with positive TRAb. PBMC-derived RNA was used for the TCR library. The V segment lost 6 bases and the J segment 0 bases; nucleotides outside the gene matches: 9. The CDR3 is 16 residues long. Through Arm-PCR of CDR3 regions and iRepertoire HTBI primers, TCR beta libraries were built. TCRdb reanalysed the multiplex PCR reads using MiXCR and keeps one entry per CDR3 protein. The sample consists of about 660,000 distinct CDR3 sequences, about 32% of them appearing once. The study's findings and limits: Persistent disease samples used TRBV28, TRBJ1-2 and TRBJ2-5 preferentially.

Sequenced here: peripheral blood mononuclear cells (PBMCs), sampled when the disease was refractory, from a patient treated with antithyroid drugs. V and J are TRBV12-3 or TRBV12-4 and TRBJ2-7; TRBD1 aligns across 9 bases. This clonotype originated in a female donor with Graves disease. The CDR3 nucleotides are TGTGCCAGCAGGCCGGGACAGGGCTCCTCCTCCTACGAGCAGTACTTC. Protein: CASRPGQGSSSYEQYF.